This T cell receptor (beta chain) was sequenced in a study of CD8+CD57+ T cells in acquired aplastic anemia. Whole-study results and caveats: Patients versus controls showed no significant CD8+ Simpson's diversity difference. Overlap between patients and controls comprised twenty-nine CD8+ CDR3 sequences.

The CDR3 sequence is 13 residues long. V was clipped by 6 bases and J by 4 bases; unmatched bases: 3. Germline lookup yields CDR1 SQVTM and CDR2 ANQGSEA. The template for TCR beta VDJ and CDR3 sequence profiling was genomic DNA. MiXCR, run by TCRdb on the reads, gives a single entry per CDR3 protein. The data show roughly 200,000 distinct CDR3 sequences, under 65% seen once. This clonotype has a single count. Its antigen is currently unknown. This clonotype was sampled from a human donor in good health. The chain links TRBV29-1 to TRBJ2-1, with 10 positions matching TRBD1. Sequenced material: sorted CD4+, CD8+, or CD8+CD57+ T cells (not recorded which) from PBMCs. This CDR3 reads CSVGTGVYNEQFF. The CDR3 DNA reads as TGCAGCGTCGGGACAGGGGTTTACAATGAGCAGTTCTTC.